Described below is a single T cell receptor beta chain sequence and its context. Antigen: not known. This record belongs to a study of CXCR3-negative and CXCR3-positive naive CD8 T cells. Study findings and constraints: CXCR3-positive naive cells carried more hydrophobic TRB CDR3s than CXCR3-negative naive cells did. TRBV-TRBJ usage was alike in naive CXCR3-negative and CXCR3-positive cells but differed in memory cells.

UMI labels and 5' RACE were used to prepare the TRB cDNA libraries. TCRdb reprocessed the 5' RACE reads and keeps a single row for each CDR3 protein, giving no DNA. The table lists roughly 100,000 distinct CDR3 sequences, with 0.35% to 0.4% in the top ten. This CDR3 has 17 residues. Germline V gene sequence: CDR1 LNHNV, CDR2 YYDKDF (reference sequence). The clonotype originates from a human donor in good health. Some clones in this sample may be carry-over from other donors' samples. The chain is built from TRBV15 and TRBJ2-3. Material for sequencing was naive CXCR3+ CD8+ T cells from blood. Subset described: CD45RO-CCR7+CD27+CD95- naive CD8+ T cells expressing CXCR3 (TNR3+). CDR3 loop: CATSRAEVVGSTDTQYF. The full variable domain, rest sourced from reference TRBV15 and TRBJ2-3, is DAMVIQNPRYQVTQFGKPVTLSCSQTLNHNVMYWYQQKSSQAPKLLFHYYDKDFNNEADTPDNFQSRRPNTSFCFLDIRSPGLGDTAMYLCATSRAEVVGSTDTQYFGPGTRLTVL.